These 20 T cell receptor beta chains came from one sample sequenced in a study of T cell repertoires in cytomegalovirus infection. TCRdb reprocessed the reads via MiXCR and lists one record per CDR3 protein. The sample contains 450,000 to 600,000 distinct CDR3 sequences, 11% of which appear only once. The sample was PBMCs. Receptors originate from a human donor in good health (CMV status not recorded). Some clones in this sample may be carry-over from other donors' samples.

This clonotype has more than one count but fewer than ten. V and J are TRBV19 and TRBJ1-4, with no clear D. CDR1 and CDR2 from the germline V gene are LNHDA and SQIVND (reference sequence). The length of the CDR3 is 13 residues. V gave up 5 bases and J gave up 6 bases, with 10 bases separating them. CDR3 sequence: CASSGRPHEKLFF. The CDR3 nucleotides read TGTGCCAGTAGTGGACGGCCACATGAAAAACTGTTTTTT.

This clonotype has a count of ten or more. The rearrangement links TRBV20-1 to TRBJ1-2; 7 bases agree with TRBD1. Germline CDR1 reads DFQATT; CDR2 reads SNEGSKA (reference sequence). V lost 4 bases and J lost 2; bases outside the gene matches: 10. The CDR3 sequence is 15 residues long. CDR3 DNA sequence: TGCAGTGCTAACTCCCACGACAGGGAAAACTATGGCTACACCTTC. Amino acids: CSANSHDRENYGYTF.

This clonotype was counted only a few times. The chain is built from TRBV7-3 and TRBJ2-3; D is unresolved. Germline CDR1 reads SGHTA; CDR2 reads FQGTGA. V shed 5 bases and J shed 5 bases, with 11 bases lying between them. The CDR3 is made up of 13 amino acids. In DNA, the CDR3 is TGTGCCAGCAGCGCCAACCCGGGAGATACGCAGTATTTT. This encodes CASSANPGDTQYF.

Many counts were recorded for this clonotype. V usage is TRBV19 and J usage is TRBJ2-5, with D tentatively TRBD1 or TRBD2 (5 bases each). The V end lost 4 bases, the J end lost 2 bases, and 23 bases lay between the germline ends. This CDR3 spans 18 amino acids. Germline CDR1 reads LNHDA; CDR2 reads SQIVND (reference sequence). The CDR3 coding sequence is TGTGCCAGTAGTACGGATGGGACGGGCTCAGCGGTACAAGAGACCCAGTACTTC. Its protein product is CASSTDGTGSAVQETQYF. Combining the CDR3 with reference TRBV19 and TRBJ2-5 gives the whole variable domain DGGITQSPKYLFRKEGQNVTLSCEQNLNHDAMYWYRQDPGQGLRLIYYSQIVNDFQKGDIAEGYSVSREKKESFPLTVTSAQKNPTAFYLCASSTDGTGSAVQETQYFGPGTRLLVL.

This clonotype showed up many times. The rearrangement joins TRBV10-3 to TRBJ1-5; D may be TRBD1 (6 bases). CDR1 is ENHRY, CDR2 SYGVKD, per germline. V lost 4 bases and J 0 bases, leaving 10 bases between the germline ends. CDR3 length: 15 amino acids. CDR3 loop: CAISAGHDSNQPQHF. CDR3 DNA sequence: TGTGCCATCAGTGCGGGACATGATAGCAATCAGCCCCAGCATTTT.

This clonotype has just a few counts. The chain is built from TRBV12-3 or TRBV12-4 and TRBJ1-6; D is ambiguous. Trimming took 2 bases from V and 0 from J, leaving 5 bases between them. The CDR3 sequence is 15 residues long. CDR3 DNA sequence: TGTGCCAGCAGTTTAATGGGCTCCTATAATTCACCCCTCCACTTT. The encoded protein is CASSLMGSYNSPLHF.

This clonotype showed up many times. The rearrangement links TRBV7-7 to TRBJ2-1; tentative D call: TRBD1 (5 bases). The CDR3 runs to 17 residues. Per germline, CDR1 SSHAT and CDR2 FNYEAQ (reference sequence). V dropped 0 bases and J dropped 0 bases, with 12 bases sitting between them. The chain's CDR3 is CASSLALDRFSYNEQFF. CDR3 nucleotides: TGTGCCAGCAGCTTAGCCCTTGACAGATTCTCCTACAATGAGCAGTTCTTC.

This clonotype came up many times. This sequence joins TRBV12-3 or TRBV12-4 and TRBJ2-3, with unresolved D. Deletions cut 5 bases from V and 6 bases from J, with 9 bases between. The CDR3 covers 12 residues. CDR3 DNA sequence: TGTGCCAGCAGTCGAGCATCGGATACGCAGTATTTT. Translating it yields CASSRASDTQYF.

This clonotype came up many times. V gene TRBV7-2 combines with J gene TRBJ2-7, with TRBD2 as a possible D gene (6 bases). The germline V gene has CDR1 SGHTA and CDR2 FQGNSA. Deletions cut 5 bases from V and 4 bases from J, with 15 bases between. There are 14 residues in the CDR3. The CDR3 spells CASSPGTFPYEQYF. The CDR3 DNA reads TGTGCCAGCAGCCCGGGGACTTTCCCTTACGAGCAGTACTTC.

Note on this clonotype: A junction end diverges from the germline sequence, so it may reflect a read error. The chain is built from TRBV20-1 and TRBJ2-1; D is uncertain. Germline CDR1 and CDR2: DFQATT and SNEGSKA (reference sequence). The CDR3 is 12 residues long. This chain's CDR3 is CSSESSYNEQFF. The CDR3 nucleotides are TGTTCCTCAGAGAGCTCCTACAATGAGCAGTTCTTC.

This clonotype was detected a few times. The chain combines TRBV28 with TRBJ1-1, with 11 bases that match TRBD1. After removal of 6 bases from V and 3 bases from J, the junction contained 3 bases not matched to a gene. The CDR3 loop spans 14 amino acids. Germline loops: CDR1 MDHEN, CDR2 SYDVKM. For the CDR3, the DNA is TGTGCCAGCAGGCCGGGACAGGGGGACACTGAAGCTTTCTTT. Encoded protein: CASRPGQGDTEAFF.

This clonotype showed up just a few times. Germline is not matched at one junction end, which may reflect a read error. This chain uses TRBV7-6 with TRBJ2-5, with D possibly matching TRBD2 (7 bases). The CDR3 runs to 15 residues. The V gene's germline CDR1 is SGHVS and CDR2 FNYEAQ. CDR3 in DNA: TGTGCTAGCAGCGAAGGCGCAGGGGAGGGAGAGACCCAGTACTTC. Its protein is CASSEGAGEGETQYF.

Many counts were recorded for this clonotype. The CDR3 bases are TGCAGCGCCCCCACGGGCGGGGCTACCTACAATGAGCAGTTCTTC. Its translation: CSAPTGGATYNEQFF. The chain links TRBV29-1 to TRBJ2-1; maybe TRBD2 (6 bases). Germline-derived CDR1 and CDR2 are SQVTM and ANQGSEA. The CDR3 has 15 amino acids. Trimming stripped 7 bases from V and 2 bases from J, with 18 bases between.

There are a few counts of this clonotype. V is TRBV7-9 and J is TRBJ2-1; 7 bases agree with TRBD2. The length of the CDR3 is 13 residues. Germline V CDR1 and CDR2: SEHNR, FQNEAQ (reference sequence). The junction had 7 bases not matched to a gene; V was cut back by 6 bases and J by 8 bases. CDR3 DNA sequence: TGTGCCAGCAGACGAACCCGGGGGGATGAGCAGTTCTTC. As protein: CASRRTRGDEQFF. Full variable domain (outside the CDR3, taken from reference TRBV7-9 and TRBJ2-1): DTGVSQNPRHKITKRGQNVTFRCDPISEHNRLYWYRQTLGQGPEFLTYFQNEAQLEKSRLLSDRFSAERPKGSFSTLEIQRTEQGDSAMYLCASRRTRGDEQFFGPGTRLTVL.

This clonotype was recorded a few times. The chain employs TRBV19 and TRBJ2-3, with D tentatively TRBD1 (5 bases). V was trimmed by 11 bases and J by 3 bases, leaving 9 bases between them. CDR3 length: 11 residues. CDR1 is LNHDA, CDR2 SQIVND, per germline (reference sequence). The CDR3 spells CAVGATDTQYF. As DNA, the CDR3 is TGTGCCGTTGGGGCTACAGATACGCAGTATTTT.

V and J are TRBV5-1 and TRBJ2-7; D unresolved. The germline gives CDR1 SGHRS, CDR2 YFSETQ. Trimming shortened V by 1 base and J by 0 bases, and 11 bases separated the two germline ends. The CDR3 extends over 15 amino acids. The CDR3 here is CASSLMGGGSYEQYF. CDR3 in DNA: TGCGCCAGCAGCTTGATGGGCGGCGGCTCCTACGAGCAGTACTTC.

This clonotype was detected only a few times. CDR3 loop: CASSLGSSRDQYF. The CDR3 DNA follows: TGTGCCAGCAGCTTAGGCAGTTCTCGGGACCAGTACTTC. The V call is TRBV7-3, the J call TRBJ2-5, with D perhaps matching TRBD2 (5 bases). CDR1 and CDR2 from the germline V gene are SGHTA and FQGTGA. The V and J ends lost 2 bases and 10 bases respectively, with 14 bases between them. The CDR3 loop spans 13 amino acids.

The chain couples TRBV20-1 to TRBJ2-3, with 8 bases identical to TRBD2. Trimming cost V 2 bases and J 6 bases; bases outside gene matches: 4. The CDR3 covers 13 residues. Germline CDR1 and CDR2: DFQATT and SNEGSKA (reference sequence). In DNA form, the CDR3 reads TGCAGTGCTAGACACGGGGGGGAGGATACGCAGTATTTT. This codes for CSARHGGEDTQYF.

This clonotype has at least ten counts. The V and J genes are TRBV12-3 or TRBV12-4 and TRBJ2-1, with 8 nucleotides matching TRBD2. There are 14 residues in the CDR3. With 2 bases clipped from V and 8 bases from J, the junction kept 5 bases outside the gene matches. CDR3 sequence reads: CASSLTGGRDEQFF. CDR3 nucleotide sequence: TGTGCCAGCAGTTTAACGGGAGGGAGGGATGAGCAGTTCTTC.

This clonotype was counted many times. The chain combines TRBV20-1 with TRBJ2-3; D unresolved. This CDR3 region has 13 residues. V dropped 1 base and J dropped 2 bases, with 7 bases sitting between them. CDR1 and CDR2 from the germline V gene are DFQATT and SNEGSKA (reference sequence). CDR3 nucleotides: TGCAGTGCTAGAGCGACCAACACAGATACGCAGTATTTT. Encoded protein: CSARATNTDTQYF.